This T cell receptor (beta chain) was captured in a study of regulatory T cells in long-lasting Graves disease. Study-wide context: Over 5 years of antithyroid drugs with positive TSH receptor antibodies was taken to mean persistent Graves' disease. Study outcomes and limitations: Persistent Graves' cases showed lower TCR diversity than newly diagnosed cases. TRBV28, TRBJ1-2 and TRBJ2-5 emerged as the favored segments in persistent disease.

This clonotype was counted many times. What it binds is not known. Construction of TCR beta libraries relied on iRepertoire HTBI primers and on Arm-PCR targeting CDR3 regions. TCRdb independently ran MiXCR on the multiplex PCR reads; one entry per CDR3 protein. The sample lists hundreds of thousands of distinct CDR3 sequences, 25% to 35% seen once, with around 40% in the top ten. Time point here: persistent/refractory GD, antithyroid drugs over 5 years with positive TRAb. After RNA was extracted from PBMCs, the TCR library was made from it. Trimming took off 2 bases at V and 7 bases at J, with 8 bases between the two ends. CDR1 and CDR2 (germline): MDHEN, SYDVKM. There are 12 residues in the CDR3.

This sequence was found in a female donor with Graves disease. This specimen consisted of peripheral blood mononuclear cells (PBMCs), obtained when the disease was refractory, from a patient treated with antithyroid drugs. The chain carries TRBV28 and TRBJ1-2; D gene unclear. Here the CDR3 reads CASSLATGGYTF. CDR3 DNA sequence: TGTGCCAGCAGTTTAGCGACTGGTGGCTACACCTTC.